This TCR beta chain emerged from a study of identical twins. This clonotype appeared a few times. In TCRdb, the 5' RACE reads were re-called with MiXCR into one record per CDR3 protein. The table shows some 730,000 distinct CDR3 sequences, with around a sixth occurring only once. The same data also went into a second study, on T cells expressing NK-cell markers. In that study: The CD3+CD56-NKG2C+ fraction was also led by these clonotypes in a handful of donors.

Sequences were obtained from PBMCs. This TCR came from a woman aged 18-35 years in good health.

As DNA, the CDR3 is TGTGCCAGCATGGGCAGCTCCTACGAGCAGTACTTC. This sequence encodes CASMGSSYEQYF. This sequence joins TRBV6-5 and TRBJ2-7, with D unclear. The V and J ends lost 7 bases and 0 bases respectively, with 7 bases between them. The CDR3 spans 12 residues. Per germline, CDR1 MNHEY and CDR2 SVGAGI.